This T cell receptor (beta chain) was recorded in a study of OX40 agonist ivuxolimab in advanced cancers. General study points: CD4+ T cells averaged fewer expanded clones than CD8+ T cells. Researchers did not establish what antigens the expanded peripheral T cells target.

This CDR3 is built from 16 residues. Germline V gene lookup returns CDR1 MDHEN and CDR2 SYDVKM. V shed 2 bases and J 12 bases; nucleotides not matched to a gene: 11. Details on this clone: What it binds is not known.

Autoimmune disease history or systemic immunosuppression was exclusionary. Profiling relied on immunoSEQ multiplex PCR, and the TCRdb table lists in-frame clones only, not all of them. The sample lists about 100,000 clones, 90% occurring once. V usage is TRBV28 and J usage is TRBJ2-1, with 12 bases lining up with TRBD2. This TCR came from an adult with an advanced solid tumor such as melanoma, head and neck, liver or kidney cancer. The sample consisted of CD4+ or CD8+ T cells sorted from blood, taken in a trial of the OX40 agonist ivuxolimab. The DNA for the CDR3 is TGTGCCAGCAGTTTAAAGACTAGCGGGAGTCTGGGGGGGCAGTTCTTC. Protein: CASSLKTSGSLGGQFF.